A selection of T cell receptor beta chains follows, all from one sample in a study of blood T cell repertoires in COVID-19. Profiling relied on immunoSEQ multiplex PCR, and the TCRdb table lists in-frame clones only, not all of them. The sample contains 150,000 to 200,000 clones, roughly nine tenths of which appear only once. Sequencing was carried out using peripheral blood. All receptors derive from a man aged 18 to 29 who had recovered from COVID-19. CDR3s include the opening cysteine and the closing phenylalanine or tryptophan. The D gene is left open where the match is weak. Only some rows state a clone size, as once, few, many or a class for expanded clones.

DNA: TGTGCCAGTAGTCCCGGGATGGTGGTCTCTGGAAACACCATATATTTT
CDR3: CASSPGMVVSGNTIYF
size: NA
D: NA
J: TRBJ1-3
V: TRBV19

DNA: TGTGCCAGCAGCCAGCCGACAGGGACCGGGGAGCTGTTTTTT
CDR3: CASSQPTGTGELFF
size: NA
D: TRBD1
J: TRBJ2-2
V: TRBV3-1/TRBV3-2

DNA: TGTGCCATCAGATTAGGACAGGGGTCAGATCAGCCCCAGCATTTT
CDR3: CAIRLGQGSDQPQHF
size: NA
D: TRBD1
J: TRBJ1-5
V: TRBV10-3

DNA: TGTGCCAGCAGCTCAAGCCATAACGGAGCGACTGAGCAGTTCTTC
CDR3: CASSSSHNGATEQFF
size: NA
D: NA
J: TRBJ2-1
V: TRBV7-6

DNA: TGTGCCAGCAGGGCAGACAGGGCTACCGAGCAGTACTTC
CDR3: CASRADRATEQYF
size: NA
D: TRBD1
J: TRBJ2-7
V: TRBV6-5

DNA: TGTGCCAGCAGCGGTAACAGGGGCGGAACCGGGGAGCTGTTTTTT
CDR3: CASSGNRGGTGELFF
size: NA
D: TRBD1
J: TRBJ2-2
V: TRBV6-5

DNA: TGTGCCAGCAGCTTCTACCGGGATCCATCGAACACTGAAGCTTTCTTT
CDR3: CASSFYRDPSNTEAFF
size: NA
D: NA
J: TRBJ1-1
V: TRBV5-6

DNA: TGTGCCAGCAGTGGGCGGGAAAACGGGGAGCTGTTTTTT
CDR3: CASSGRENGELFF
size: NA
D: NA
J: TRBJ2-2
V: TRBV2

DNA: TGCGCCAGCAGCCAAGATAACGCAGGCGTGTACAATCAGCCCCAGCATTTT
CDR3: CASSQDNAGVYNQPQHF
size: NA
D: NA
J: TRBJ1-5
V: TRBV4-1

DNA: TGTGCCAGCAGCTTGGAAGCGGACGCGAACACCGGGGAGCTGTTTTTT
CDR3: CASSLEADANTGELFF
size: NA
D: NA
J: TRBJ2-2
V: TRBV5-4

DNA: TGTGCCAGCAGTAGGGGGACAGGGAGGGGAACTGGCTACACCTTC
CDR3: CASSRGTGRGTGYTF
size: few
D: TRBD1
J: TRBJ1-2
V: TRBV6-6

DNA: TGTGCCAGCAGTGACAGGGCGGCTCAGCCCCAGCATTTT
CDR3: CASSDRAAQPQHF
size: few
D: NA
J: TRBJ1-5
V: TRBV6-1

DNA: TGTGCCAGCAGTTCCCTTAGCGGGGGTTACAATGAGCAGTTCTTC
CDR3: CASSSLSGGYNEQFF
size: once
D: TRBD2
J: TRBJ2-1
V: TRBV6-5

DNA: TGTGCCAGCTCACCAGTCATGAACAGGGCTAGCACAGATACGCAGTATTTT
CDR3: CASSPVMNRASTDTQYF
size: NA
D: NA
J: TRBJ2-3
V: TRBV18

DNA: TGTGCCAGTAGTATATACCCCCGGAACACCATATATTTT
CDR3: CASSIYPRNTIYF
size: NA
D: NA
J: TRBJ1-3
V: TRBV19

DNA: TGTGCCAGCAGCGTCTATGGACTAGCGGGAACCGGGGAGCTGTTTTTT
CDR3: CASSVYGLAGTGELFF
size: NA
D: TRBD2
J: TRBJ2-2
V: TRBV9

DNA: TGTGCCAGCAGCGCAGACATAAACTATGGCTACACCTTC
CDR3: CASSADINYGYTF
size: NA
D: NA
J: TRBJ1-2
V: TRBV9

DNA: TGTGCCAGCAGCCCAGGGGGGATATCGAGCAATCAGCCCCAGCATTTT
CDR3: CASSPGGISSNQPQHF
size: once
D: TRBD1
J: TRBJ1-5
V: TRBV7-2

DNA: TGTGCCAGTAGTATTGTCCCAGGGCCTTCCTACGAGCAGTACTTC
CDR3: CASSIVPGPSYEQYF
size: NA
D: NA
J: TRBJ2-7
V: TRBV19

DNA: TGTGCCAGCAGCTTGGGCCGGGACATACCCTATGGCTACACCTTC
CDR3: CASSLGRDIPYGYTF
size: NA
D: NA
J: TRBJ1-2
V: TRBV5-4

DNA: TGTGCCAGCAGCCTATGGGACACCTCCTACGAGCAGTACTTC
CDR3: CASSLWDTSYEQYF
size: few
D: NA
J: TRBJ2-7
V: TRBV5-5

DNA: TGTGCCAGCAGCCCGGGAGGGGGGGCTAATGAAAAACTGTTTTTT
CDR3: CASSPGGGANEKLFF
size: NA
D: NA
J: TRBJ1-4
V: TRBV7-2

DNA: TGTGCCAGCAGCCGCATAGGGGGACCCCAAGAGACCCAGTACTTC
CDR3: CASSRIGGPQETQYF
size: NA
D: NA
J: TRBJ2-5
V: TRBV6-6

DNA: TGTGCCAGCAGCTTGGGTCAGGGGAACTATGGCTACACCTTC
CDR3: CASSLGQGNYGYTF
size: NA
D: NA
J: TRBJ1-2
V: TRBV5-4

DNA: TGTGCCAGCAGTCCCATTGGGGGGCTAGCGGGGAACACCGGGGAGCTGTTTTTT
CDR3: CASSPIGGLAGNTGELFF
size: NA
D: TRBD2
J: TRBJ2-2
V: TRBV5-8

DNA: TGTGCCAGCAGCGTAAATCCCCTAGCGGGAGTTGTAGATACGCAGTATTTT
CDR3: CASSVNPLAGVVDTQYF
size: NA
D: TRBD2
J: TRBJ2-3
V: TRBV9

DNA: TGTGCCAGCGTACCCGCCTTGGGACAGGGGGCCTACGAGCAGTACTTC
CDR3: CASVPALGQGAYEQYF
size: NA
D: TRBD1
J: TRBJ2-7
V: TRBV28

DNA: TGTGCCAGCAGTATTGGGACAGGGCACGACGAGCAGTACTTC
CDR3: CASSIGTGHDEQYF
size: NA
D: TRBD1
J: TRBJ2-7
V: TRBV6-5

DNA: TGTGCCAGCAGCCGTTGGACAGGGGAGACTCAGCCCCAGCATTTT
CDR3: CASSRWTGETQPQHF
size: NA
D: TRBD1
J: TRBJ1-5
V: TRBV6-2/TRBV6-3

DNA: TGTGCCAGCAGCGCGGACAGGGGGTCCAAAAACATTCAGTACTTC
CDR3: CASSADRGSKNIQYF
size: NA
D: TRBD1
J: TRBJ2-4
V: TRBV11-1

DNA: TGTGCCAGCAGTTTGACAGGGGGAGGATATGGCTACACCTTC
CDR3: CASSLTGGGYGYTF
size: NA
D: TRBD1
J: TRBJ1-2
V: TRBV28